The rows below give T cell receptor beta chains drawn from one sample of a study of early T cells in non-severe SARS-CoV-2 infection. TCRdb re-called the 5' RACE reads with MiXCR, one entry per CDR3 protein. The sample records about 55,000 distinct CDR3 sequences, 5.5% to 8.5% being singletons. This material consisted of whole blood, taken at baseline. These receptors were taken from an adult who was a healthcare worker with PCR-confirmed SARS-CoV-2 infection or an uninfected control (not recorded which). The CDR3 runs from the conserved cysteine through the conserved F or W. Fields, in order: clone size, V gene, J gene, D gene, CDR3 DNA, CDR3 protein. D genes are given only for firm matches. Clone size is not always given. Where it is, it says once, few, many or a class for expanded clones.

many	TRBV11-2	TRBJ2-1	-	TGTGCCAGCAGCTTAGATATAATGGTGTTAGAGCAGTTCTTC	CASSLDIMVLEQFF
-	TRBV20-1	TRBJ2-4	TRBD2	TGCAATCCCGTTCCCTCGGGGGGGGACATTCAGTACTTC	CNPVPSGGDIQYF
few	TRBV7-9	TRBJ2-7	-	TGTGCCAGCAGCCCTCCTAGTGACGAGCAGTACTTC	CASSPPSDEQYF
many	TRBV12-3/TRBV12-4	TRBJ1-2	-	TGTGCCAGCAGTTTAAGATCATATGGCTACACCTTC	CASSLRSYGYTF
few	TRBV6-1	TRBJ2-5	TRBD2	TGTGCCAGCAGTGGACCGAAGCGGGGCTCCAAGGAGACCCAGTACTTC	CASSGPKRGSKETQYF
-	TRBV29-1	TRBJ2-5	-	TGCAGCGTTGATTTAGGGCTACAAGAGACCCAGTACTTC	CSVDLGLQETQYF
-	TRBV7-8	TRBJ1-5	-	TGTGCCAGCAGCTTAGGACCCCGACAGGACCAAAACCCTAGCAATCAGCCCCAGCATTTT	CASSLGPRQDQNPSNQPQHF
-	TRBV2	TRBJ2-2	TRBD1	TGTGCCAGCAGCTCGGACAGGGGAGGTTCCGGGGAGCTGTTTTTT	CASSSDRGGSGELFF
many	TRBV12-3/TRBV12-4	TRBJ2-1	TRBD1	TGTGCCAGCCAGGGTCGAGGGGGCCGTACCTACAATGAGCAGTTCTTC	CASQGRGGRTYNEQFF
many	TRBV5-1	TRBJ2-6	TRBD1	TGCGCCAGCAGCCCCAGACAGGGGGCAGATGGGGCCAACGTCCTGACTTTC	CASSPRQGADGANVLTF
many	TRBV7-9	TRBJ1-1	TRBD1	TGTGCCAGCAGCCTTATGACAGGGATGAACACTGAAGCTTTCTTT	CASSLMTGMNTEAFF
many	TRBV4-2	TRBJ1-5	-	TGTGCCAGCAGTTATACAGATAGCAATCAGCCCCAGCATTTT	CASSYTDSNQPQHF
-	TRBV28	TRBJ1-5	TRBD1	TGTGCGGACAGGGACCTCCTGAGCAATCAGCCCCAGCATTTT	CADRDLLSNQPQHF
many	TRBV3-1	TRBJ2-3	-	TGTGCCAGCAGCCCCTCCGGGGCAGATACGCAGTATTTT	CASSPSGADTQYF
many	TRBV7-2	TRBJ2-1	-	TGTGCCAGCAGCTCCGACCCGGGCTACAATGAGCAGTTCTTC	CASSSDPGYNEQFF
many	TRBV4-3	TRBJ1-2	-	TGCGCCAGCAGCCAAGATTGGGCCTATGGCTACACCTTC	CASSQDWAYGYTF
few	TRBV29-1	TRBJ2-7	-	TGCAGCGTCCTCCTGAGCCGGCAGTACTTC	CSVLLSRQYF
many	TRBV12-3/TRBV12-4	TRBJ2-1	TRBD1	TGTGCCAGCAGTTTGTTGGACAGGGTGTTCTTC	CASSLLDRVFF
-	TRBV7-2	TRBJ2-1	TRBD2	TGTGCCAGCAGCTTAAATAGCGGGGGGTTCAATGAGCAGTTCTTC	CASSLNSGGFNEQFF
few	TRBV28	TRBJ1-4	TRBD1	TGTGCCAGCACCCCAGGGGGAGCGGGTGAAAAACTGTTTTTT	CASTPGGAGEKLFF
many	TRBV29-1	TRBJ2-7	-	TGCAGCGTTCAACCCCAGGGTTCCTACGAGCAGTACTTC	CSVQPQGSYEQYF
few	TRBV28	TRBJ2-7	-	TGTGCCAGCAGTTATCAATACGAGCAGTACTTC	CASSYQYEQYF
few	TRBV27	TRBJ2-3	-	TGTGCCAGCAGTTGGACGGGGGCTCGGGGCACAGATACGCAGTATTTT	CASSWTGARGTDTQYF
many	TRBV20-1	TRBJ1-2	-	TGCAGTGCTAGAGCAGGGGAGCTAGCTAACTATGGCTACACCTTC	CSARAGELANYGYTF
many	TRBV19	TRBJ1-4	TRBD1	TGTGCCAGTATCCGAGGACAGGGACTTAGTAATGAAAAACTGTTTTTT	CASIRGQGLSNEKLFF
-	TRBV28	TRBJ2-1	TRBD1	TGTGCCAGCAGTTTACCCGGGACAGGGGATTTCAATGAGCAGTTCTTC	CASSLPGTGDFNEQFF
many	TRBV18	TRBJ1-2	-	TGTGCCAGCTCACCAGAGGTGGGGTATGGCTACACCTTC	CASSPEVGYGYTF
-	TRBV3-1	TRBJ2-3	-	TGTGCCAGCAGCCAAGATCCCCCCGGGTGGGGCACAGATACGCAGTATTTT	CASSQDPPGWGTDTQYF
few	TRBV12-3/TRBV12-4	TRBJ1-5	-	TGTGCCAGCGTTAGTCGGGGCGGGGGCAATCAGCCCCAGCATTTT	CASVSRGGGNQPQHF
-	TRBV7-2	TRBJ1-1	-	TGTGCCAGCAGCTTAGACAGATGGAACACTGAAGCTTTCTTT	CASSLDRWNTEAFF
many	TRBV18	TRBJ2-7	-	TGTGCCAGCTCACCACAGGGGCACCGCTCCTACGAGCAGTACTTC	CASSPQGHRSYEQYF
few	TRBV20-1	TRBJ2-1	TRBD2	TGCAGTGTCCCGACTAGCGCGATCTACAATGAGCAGTTCTTC	CSVPTSAIYNEQFF
many	TRBV3-1	TRBJ2-2	TRBD1	TGTGCCAGTCTGGGACAGGGGGTTAACACCGGGGAGCTGTTTTTT	CASLGQGVNTGELFF
-	TRBV12-3/TRBV12-4	TRBJ1-5	-	TGTGCCAGCCCTGGGGATCAGCCCCAGCATTTT	CASPGDQPQHF
many	TRBV11-2	TRBJ2-5	-	TGTGCCAGCAGCTTTTCGAGAGAGACCCAGTACTTC	CASSFSRETQYF
many	TRBV4-3	TRBJ2-7	-	TGCGCCAGCAGCCAGGGGCCCACCGAGACGTGGGAGCAGTACTTC	CASSQGPTETWEQYF
many	TRBV5-1	TRBJ2-5	TRBD2	TGCGCCTCCCGGACTAGCCGGAAAGAGACCCAGTACTTC	CASRTSRKETQYF
many	TRBV11-2	TRBJ1-5	TRBD1	TGTGCCAGCAGCTTTGGGACAGGGGAGCGGCCCCAGCATTTT	CASSFGTGERPQHF
many	TRBV19	TRBJ2-7	TRBD1	TGTGCCAGTAGTAGGACAGGGGTGTACGAGCAGTACTTC	CASSRTGVYEQYF
many	TRBV4-2	TRBJ2-1	TRBD2	TGTGCCAGCAGCCAAGATTGGCTAGCGGGGAATAATGGGATGGACAATGAGCAGTTCTTC	CASSQDWLAGNNGMDNEQFF
few	TRBV7-6	TRBJ1-3	-	TGTGCCAGCAGCTTATTAGGACAGGGAAACACCATATATTTT	CASSLLGQGNTIYF
-	TRBV5-1	TRBJ2-5	-	TGCGCCAGCAGCTTTTTGGGCCGGGACCGCAAGTACTTC	CASSFLGRDRKYF
-	TRBV7-9	TRBJ2-3	-	TGTGCCAGCAGCTTAAAGGTGGGGGATACAGATACGCAGTATTTT	CASSLKVGDTDTQYF
many	TRBV4-2	TRBJ1-3	-	TGTGCCAGCAGCCAAGGCACAGCCTCTGAAAACACCATATATTTT	CASSQGTASENTIYF
-	TRBV7-2	TRBJ1-6	-	TGTGCCAGCAGCTTAGTGGGAGGGTACTCCTATAATTCACCCCTCCACTTT	CASSLVGGYSYNSPLHF
few	TRBV2	TRBJ1-6	-	TGTGCCAGCAGAAACGACCTGTTCCTTTCTAATTCACCCCTCCACTTT	CASRNDLFLSNSPLHF
many	TRBV14	TRBJ1-1	-	TGTGCCAGCAGCGCGAGGTGGAACACTGAAGCTTTCTTT	CASSARWNTEAFF
few	TRBV7-2	TRBJ2-3	-	TGTGCCAGCAGCTTAAAGTTGGATACGCAGTATTTT	CASSLKLDTQYF
-	TRBV6-2/TRBV6-3	TRBJ2-1	TRBD1	TGTGCCAGCAGTAATCGGATTTCGGGACAGTGGTACAATGAGCAGTTCTTC	CASSNRISGQWYNEQFF
few	TRBV20-1	TRBJ2-7	TRBD1	TGCAGTGCTGGTTACCGGGACAGGGCCTCCTACGAGCAGTACTTC	CSAGYRDRASYEQYF
many	TRBV18	TRBJ1-3	TRBD1	TGTGCCAGCTCACCACGGGACAGCTCTGGAAACACCATATATTTT	CASSPRDSSGNTIYF
few	TRBV20-1	TRBJ2-1	-	TGCAGTGCTAGAGATGCAGTAGCTGGCAATGAGCAGTTCTTC	CSARDAVAGNEQFF